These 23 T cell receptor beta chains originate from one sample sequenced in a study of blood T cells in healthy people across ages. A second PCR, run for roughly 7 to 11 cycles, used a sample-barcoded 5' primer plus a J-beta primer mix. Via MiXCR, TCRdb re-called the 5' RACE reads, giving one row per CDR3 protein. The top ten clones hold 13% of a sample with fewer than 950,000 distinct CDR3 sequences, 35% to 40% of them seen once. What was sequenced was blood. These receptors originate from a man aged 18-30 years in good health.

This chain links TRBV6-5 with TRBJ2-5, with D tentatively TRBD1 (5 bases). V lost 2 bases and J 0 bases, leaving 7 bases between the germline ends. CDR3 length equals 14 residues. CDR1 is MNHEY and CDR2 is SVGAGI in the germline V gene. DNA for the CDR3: TGTGCCAGCAGTTACGACAGCTACCAAGAGACCCAGTACTTC. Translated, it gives CASSYDSYQETQYF.

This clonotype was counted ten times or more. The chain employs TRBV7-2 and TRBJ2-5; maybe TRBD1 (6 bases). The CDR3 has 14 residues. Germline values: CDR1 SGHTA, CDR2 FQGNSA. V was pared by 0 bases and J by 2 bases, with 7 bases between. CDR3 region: CASSLATGQETQYF. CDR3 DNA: TGTGCCAGCAGCTTAGCGACAGGACAAGAGACCCAGTACTTC.

CDR3 nucleotides: TGTGCCAGCAGCTTCCCTCGGGACAGGGGGCCAGATACGCAGTATTTT. Amino acids: CASSFPRDRGPDTQYF. The rearrangement links TRBV7-2 to TRBJ2-3; 12 bases fit TRBD1. The germline gives CDR1 SGHTA, CDR2 FQGNSA. The J segment lost 4 bases and the V segment lost 3 bases, leaving 5 bases of the junction unmatched. This CDR3 contains 16 residues. Based on the CDR3 plus reference TRBV7-2 and TRBJ2-3, the full variable domain is GAGVSQSPSNKVTEKGKDVELRCDPISGHTALYWYRQSLGQGLEFLIYFQGNSAPDKSGLPSDRFSAERTGGSVSTLTIQRTQQEDSAVYLCASSFPRDRGPDTQYFGPGTRLTVL.

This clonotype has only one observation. CDR3 nucleotides: TGCAGTGCTAGTCTTCTATCCTACGAGCAGTACTTC. Protein: CSASLLSYEQYF. J is TRBJ2-7 and V is TRBV20-1; no definite D call. The V end lost 3 bases, the J end lost 1 base, and 7 bases lay between the germline ends. This CDR3 has 12 residues. Germline V lookup: CDR1 DFQATT, CDR2 SNEGSKA (reference sequence).

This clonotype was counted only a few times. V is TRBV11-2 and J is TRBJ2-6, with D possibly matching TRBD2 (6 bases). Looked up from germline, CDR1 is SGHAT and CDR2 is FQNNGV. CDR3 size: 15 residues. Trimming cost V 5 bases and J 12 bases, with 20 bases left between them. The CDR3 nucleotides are TGTGCCAGCAGCCAGATAATAGCGGATCACTCCGTCCTGACTTTC. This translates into CASSQIIADHSVLTF.

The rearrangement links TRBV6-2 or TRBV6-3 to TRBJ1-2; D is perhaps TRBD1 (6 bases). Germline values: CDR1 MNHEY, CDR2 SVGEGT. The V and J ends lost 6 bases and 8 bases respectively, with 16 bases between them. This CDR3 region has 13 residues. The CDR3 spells CASRPDSGGGYTF. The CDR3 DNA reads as TGTGCCAGCAGGCCGGACAGCGGAGGCGGCTACACCTTC.

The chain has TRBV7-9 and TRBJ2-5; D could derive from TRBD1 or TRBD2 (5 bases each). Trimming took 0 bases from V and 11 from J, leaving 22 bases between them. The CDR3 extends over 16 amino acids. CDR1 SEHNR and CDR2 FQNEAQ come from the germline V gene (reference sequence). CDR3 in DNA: TGTGCCAGCAGCTTAGCATGGACGCCCGAGGGGAATGAGCAGTACTTC. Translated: CASSLAWTPEGNEQYF.

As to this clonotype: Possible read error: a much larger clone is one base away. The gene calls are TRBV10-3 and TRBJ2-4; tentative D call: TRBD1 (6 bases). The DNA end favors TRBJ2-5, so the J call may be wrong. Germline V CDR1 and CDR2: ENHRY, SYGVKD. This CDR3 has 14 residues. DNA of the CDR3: TGTGCCATCAGGGAGTCTAGACAGGAAGAGACCCAGTACTTC. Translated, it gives CAIRESRQEETQYF.

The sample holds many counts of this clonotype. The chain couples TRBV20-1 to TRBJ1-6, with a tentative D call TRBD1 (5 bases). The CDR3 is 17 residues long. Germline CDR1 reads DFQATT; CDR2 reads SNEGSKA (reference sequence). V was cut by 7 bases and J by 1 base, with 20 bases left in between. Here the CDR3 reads CSVQGGWYGSYNSPLHF. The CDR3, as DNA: TGCAGTGTCCAGGGAGGTTGGTATGGATCCTATAATTCACCCCTCCACTTT.

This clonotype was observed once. The CDR3 coding sequence is TGCAGTGCTAGAGACCAGACCCAAGAGACCCAGTTCTTC. It translates to CSARDQTQETQFF. This chain connects TRBV20-1 to TRBJ2-5; no clear D. The DNA end favors TRBJ2-1, so the J call may be wrong. The CDR3 spans 13 residues. Per the germline V gene, CDR1 is DFQATT and CDR2 is SNEGSKA (reference sequence).

The CDR3 coding sequence is TGTGCCAGCAGTCCACGGACAGGGATCCACGAGCAGTACTTC. Translating it yields CASSPRTGIHEQYF. V and J are TRBV6-2 or TRBV6-3 and TRBJ2-7; 8 nucleotides line up with TRBD1. The CDR3 is 14 amino acids. Germline CDR1 MNHEY, CDR2 SVGEGT. V shed 5 bases, J shed 5 bases, and the junction held 8 bases outside the gene matches.

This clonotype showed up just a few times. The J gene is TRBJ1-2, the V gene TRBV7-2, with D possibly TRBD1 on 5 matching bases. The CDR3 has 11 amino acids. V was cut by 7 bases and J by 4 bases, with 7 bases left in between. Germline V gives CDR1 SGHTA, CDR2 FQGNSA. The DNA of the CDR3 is TGTGCCAGCATGACAGCCTATGGCTACACCTTC. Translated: CASMTAYGYTF.

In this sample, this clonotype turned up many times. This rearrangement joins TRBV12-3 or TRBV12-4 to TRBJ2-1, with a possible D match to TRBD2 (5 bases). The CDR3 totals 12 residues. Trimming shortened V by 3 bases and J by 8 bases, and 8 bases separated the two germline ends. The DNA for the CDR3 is TGTGCCAGCAGTTTGAGGGATGATGAGCAGTTCTTC. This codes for CASSLRDDEQFF.

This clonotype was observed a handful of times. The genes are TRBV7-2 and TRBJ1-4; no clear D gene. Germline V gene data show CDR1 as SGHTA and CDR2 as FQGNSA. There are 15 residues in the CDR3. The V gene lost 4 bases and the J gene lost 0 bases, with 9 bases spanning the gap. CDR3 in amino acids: CASSSFSATNEKLFF. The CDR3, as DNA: TGTGCCAGCAGCTCCTTCTCGGCAACTAATGAAAAACTGTTTTTT.

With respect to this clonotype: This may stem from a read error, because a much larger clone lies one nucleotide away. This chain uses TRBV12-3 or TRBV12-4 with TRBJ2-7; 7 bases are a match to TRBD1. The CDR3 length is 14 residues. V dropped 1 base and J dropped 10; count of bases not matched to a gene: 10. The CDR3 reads CASSLVDRAEIQYF. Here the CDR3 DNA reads TGTGCCAGCAGTTTAGTAGACAGGGCTGAGATCCAGTACTTC.

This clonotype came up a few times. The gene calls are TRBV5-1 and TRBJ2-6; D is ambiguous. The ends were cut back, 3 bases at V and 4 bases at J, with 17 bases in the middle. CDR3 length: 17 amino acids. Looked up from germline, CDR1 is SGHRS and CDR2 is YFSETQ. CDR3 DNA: TGCGCCAGCAGCTCATCCTCGCTTCCGGTAGGGGCCAACGTCCTGACTTTC. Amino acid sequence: CASSSSSLPVGANVLTF.

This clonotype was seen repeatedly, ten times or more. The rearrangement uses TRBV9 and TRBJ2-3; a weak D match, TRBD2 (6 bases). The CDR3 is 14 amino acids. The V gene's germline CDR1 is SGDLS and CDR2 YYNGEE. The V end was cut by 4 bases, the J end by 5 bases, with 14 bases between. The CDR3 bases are TGTGCCAGCAGCTCCCGGACTAATCTAGATACGCAGTATTTT. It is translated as CASSSRTNLDTQYF.

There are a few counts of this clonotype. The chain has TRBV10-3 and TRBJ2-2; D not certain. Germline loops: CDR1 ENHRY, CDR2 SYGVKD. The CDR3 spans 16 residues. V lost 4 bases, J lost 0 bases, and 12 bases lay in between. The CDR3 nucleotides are TGTGCCATCAGTGCTGTGGCAGCAGCGAACACCGGGGAGCTGTTTTTT. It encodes CAISAVAAANTGELFF.

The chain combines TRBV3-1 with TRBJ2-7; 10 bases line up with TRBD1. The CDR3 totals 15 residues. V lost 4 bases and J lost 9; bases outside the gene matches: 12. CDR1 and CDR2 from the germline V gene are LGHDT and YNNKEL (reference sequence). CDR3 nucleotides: TGTGCCAGCAGCCGGGAGAGCGGGACAGGGGTTGGGCAGTACTTC. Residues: CASSRESGTGVGQYF.

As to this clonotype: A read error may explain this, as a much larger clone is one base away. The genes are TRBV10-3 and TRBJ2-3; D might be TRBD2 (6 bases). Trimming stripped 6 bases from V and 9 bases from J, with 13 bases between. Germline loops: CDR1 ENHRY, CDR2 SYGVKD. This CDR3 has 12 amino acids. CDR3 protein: CAIRDYKGTQYF. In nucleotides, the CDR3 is TGTGCCATCAGGGACTACAAGGGAACGCAGTATTTT.

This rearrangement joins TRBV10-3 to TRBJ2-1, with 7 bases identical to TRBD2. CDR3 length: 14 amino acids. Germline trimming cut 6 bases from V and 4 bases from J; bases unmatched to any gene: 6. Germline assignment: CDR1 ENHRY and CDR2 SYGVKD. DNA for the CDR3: TGTGCCATCAGGGAAAGCGGGATTTACAATGAGCAGTTCTTC. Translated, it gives CAIRESGIYNEQFF.

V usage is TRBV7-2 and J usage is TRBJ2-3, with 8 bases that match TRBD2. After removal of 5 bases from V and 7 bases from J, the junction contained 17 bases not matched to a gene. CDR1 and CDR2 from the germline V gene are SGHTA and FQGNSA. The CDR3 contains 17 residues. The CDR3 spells CASSRPGERGRRNTQYF. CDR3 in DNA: TGTGCCAGCAGCCGACCCGGGGAGCGGGGGAGGAGGAATACGCAGTATTTT.

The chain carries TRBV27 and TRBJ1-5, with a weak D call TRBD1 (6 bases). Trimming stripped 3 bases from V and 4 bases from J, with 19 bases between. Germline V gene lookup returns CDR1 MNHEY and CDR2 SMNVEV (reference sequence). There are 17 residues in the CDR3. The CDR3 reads CASSFRGGGLGNQPQHF. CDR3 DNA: TGTGCCAGCAGTTTCCGCGGGGGGGGGCTAGGTAATCAGCCCCAGCATTTT.